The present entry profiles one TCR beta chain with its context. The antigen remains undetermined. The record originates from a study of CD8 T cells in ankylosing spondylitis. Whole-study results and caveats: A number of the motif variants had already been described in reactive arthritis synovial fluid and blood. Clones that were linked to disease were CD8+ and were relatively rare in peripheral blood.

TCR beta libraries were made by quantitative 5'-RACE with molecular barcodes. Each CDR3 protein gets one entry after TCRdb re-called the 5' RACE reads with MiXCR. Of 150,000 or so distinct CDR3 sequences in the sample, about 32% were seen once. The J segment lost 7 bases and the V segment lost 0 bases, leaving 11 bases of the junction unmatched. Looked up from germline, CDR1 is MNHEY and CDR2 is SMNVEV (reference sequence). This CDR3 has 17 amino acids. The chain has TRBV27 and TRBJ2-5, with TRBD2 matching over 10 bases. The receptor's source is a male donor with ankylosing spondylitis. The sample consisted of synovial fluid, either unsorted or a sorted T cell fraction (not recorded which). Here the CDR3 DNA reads TGTGCCAGCAGTTTATCGGATCTTAGCGGGAGGCGAGGGACCCAGTACTTC. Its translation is CASSLSDLSGRRGTQYF.